These 28 T cell receptor beta chains came from one sample sequenced in a study of blood T cell repertoires in COVID-19. Clones were read by immunoSEQ multiplex PCR, and TCRdb kept only the in-frame ones, dropping some. This repertoire shows around 130,000 clones, 80% to 90% found once; its top ten account for roughly 12%. Sequenced sample: peripheral blood. These receptors all stem from a human donor in a cohort sampled during active COVID-19.

CDR3 in amino acids: CASSIQGYEKLFF. CDR3 DNA sequence: TGTGCCAGTAGTATACAGGGTTATGAAAAACTGTTTTTT. The chain couples TRBV19 to TRBJ1-4; D might be TRBD1 (5 bases). Trimming left V 2 bases short and J 6 bases short, with 7 bases between. The length of the CDR3 is 13 residues. The germline CDR1 and CDR2 sequences are LNHDA and SQIVND (reference sequence).

In its sample, this clone was seen a few times. The genes are TRBV5-6 and TRBJ1-5; tentative D call: TRBD1 (6 bases). V was shortened by 2 bases and J by 0 bases, with 21 bases between the two germline ends. The CDR3 has 19 amino acids. Germline CDR1 is SGHDT and CDR2 is YYEEEE. The CDR3 loop is CASSFPPNQGKHSNQPQHF. As DNA, the CDR3 is TGTGCCAGCAGCTTCCCGCCCAATCAGGGGAAGCATAGCAATCAGCCCCAGCATTTT.

This clone was seen more than once but under ten times. For the CDR3, the DNA is TGTGCCAGCAGCCCCCCCGGGGTGAGGGAGCAGTACTTC. This sequence encodes CASSPPGVREQYF. The rearrangement joins TRBV7-2 to TRBJ2-7; D perhaps matches TRBD2 (5 bases). V lost 5 bases, J lost 7 bases, and 15 bases lay in between. This CDR3 comprises 13 residues. From germline, CDR1 is SGHTA and CDR2 FQGNSA.

The chain links TRBV6-2 or TRBV6-3 to TRBJ2-1; TRBD1 matches at 7 bases. The CDR3 loop spans 14 amino acids. Trimming at V came to 0 bases and at J to 8 bases, leaving 4 bases not matched to a gene. Germline V gene data show CDR1 as MNHEY and CDR2 as SVGEGT. The CDR3 DNA reads TGTGCCAGCAGTTACTCTAGGGGGCTGGATGAGCAGTTCTTC. As protein: CASSYSRGLDEQFF.

The V and J genes are TRBV5-4 and TRBJ2-5; the match to TRBD2 covers 7 bases. The V gene's germline CDR1 is SGHNT and CDR2 YYREEE (reference sequence). V trimming: 0 bases; J trimming: 3 bases; junction bases outside the gene matches: 5. CDR3 length: 15 residues. This CDR3 is CASSLGGGTEETQYF. CDR3 in DNA: TGTGCCAGCAGCTTGGGGGGGGGAACTGAAGAGACCCAGTACTTC.

V gene TRBV7-9 combines with J gene TRBJ2-7; 7 nucleotides agree with TRBD1. The CDR3 has 16 residues. CDR1 is SEHNR, CDR2 FQNEAQ, per germline (reference sequence). The V and J ends lost 5 bases and 2 bases, in that order; junction bases with no gene match: 12. CDR3 protein: CASSPNGWDSPYEQYF. The CDR3 bases are TGTGCCAGCAGCCCTAATGGCTGGGACAGTCCCTACGAGCAGTACTTC.

This clone was recorded a few times. V gene TRBV12-5 combines with J gene TRBJ2-2, with TRBD1 identical over 7 bases. This CDR3 contains 14 residues. Trimming took 7 bases from V and 1 from J; bases not matched to a gene: 3. CDR1 is LGHNT, CDR2 FRNRAP, per germline. The CDR3 region has the DNA TGTGCTAGTGCCGGGGACAGGAACACCGGGGAGCTGTTTTTT. Protein product: CASAGDRNTGELFF.

This chain uses TRBV11-2 with TRBJ2-1; 12 nucleotides align to TRBD2. CDR1 is SGHAT and CDR2 is FQNNGV in the germline V gene. The CDR3 has 15 residues. V gave up 3 bases and J gave up 4 bases; unmatched junction bases: 1. CDR3 DNA: TGTGCCAGCAGCTTGACTAGCGGGGGATACAATGAGCAGTTCTTC. This gives the protein CASSLTSGGYNEQFF. Full variable domain (remainder filled in from reference TRBV11-2 and TRBJ2-1): EAGVAQSPRYKIIEKRQSVAFWCNPISGHATLYWYQQILGQGPKLLIQFQNNGVVDDSQLPKDRFSAERLKGVDSTLKIQPAKLEDSAVYLCASSLTSGGYNEQFFGPGTRLTVL.

The chain employs TRBV25-1 and TRBJ1-2; no clear D gene. CDR1 and CDR2 (germline): MGHDK, SYGVNS. There are 12 residues in the CDR3. The V end lost 8 bases, the J end lost 6 bases, and 13 bases lay between the germline ends. The CDR3 protein is CASLNSRDGYTF. CDR3 DNA sequence: TGTGCCAGCCTGAATTCGAGGGATGGCTACACCTTC.

The J gene is TRBJ1-1, the V gene TRBV6-2 or TRBV6-3, with D hard to call. This CDR3 region has 13 residues. V was clipped by 5 bases and J by 2 bases, with 9 bases between them. Germline lookup yields CDR1 MNHEY and CDR2 SVGEGT. The DNA for the CDR3 is TGTGCCAGCAGTGCTCAGGCCAACACTGAAGCTTTCTTT. Its translation is CASSAQANTEAFF.

This sequence joins TRBV28 and TRBJ2-3; 7 positions agree with TRBD2. From germline, CDR1 is MDHEN and CDR2 SYDVKM. The CDR3 runs 16 residues. J gave up 10 bases and V 2 bases, and 15 bases lay outside the gene matches. CDR3 amino acids: CASSLPAGSGPESQYF. The DNA of the CDR3 is TGTGCCAGCAGTTTACCGGCTGGTAGCGGGCCAGAGTCGCAGTATTTT.

In this sample, this clone turned up once. CDR3 residues: CASSVAADTQYF. For the CDR3, the DNA is TGTGCCAGCAGCGTAGCCGCAGATACGCAGTATTTT. J is TRBJ2-3 and V is TRBV9, with D unclear. With 0 bases removed from V and 4 bases from J, the gap between germline ends came to 3 bases. The CDR3 has 12 residues. The germline gives CDR1 SGDLS, CDR2 YYNGEE. The complete variable domain, with remaining parts taken from reference TRBV9 and TRBJ2-3, reads DSGVTQTPKHLITATGQRVTLRCSPRSGDLSVYWYQQSLDQGLQFLIQYYNGEERAKGNILERFSAQQFPDLHSELNLSSLELGDSALYFCASSVAADTQYFGPGTRLTVL.

The J gene is TRBJ2-6, the V gene TRBV5-1; D remains unclear. The CDR3 is 18 residues long. Germline CDR1 and CDR2: SGHRS and YFSETQ. Trimming pared 1 base from V and 2 bases from J, leaving 16 bases between. The CDR3 DNA reads as TGCGCCAGCAGCTTGACTTTCACAGACCAAGCTGGGGCCAACGTCCTGACTTTC. The encoded protein is CASSLTFTDQAGANVLTF.

The chain has TRBV3-1 (or the pseudogene TRBV3-2) and TRBJ2-1, with TRBD2 matching over 15 bases. CDR3 length: 15 amino acids. With 6 bases clipped from V and 9 bases from J, the junction kept 6 bases outside the gene matches. Germline CDR1 and CDR2: LGHDT and YNNKEL (reference sequence). The chain's CDR3 is CASRPGLAGGLEQFF. Written as DNA, the CDR3 is TGTGCCAGCAGGCCAGGACTAGCGGGGGGGCTTGAGCAGTTCTTC.

The V call is TRBV19, the J call TRBJ1-2, with TRBD1 identical over 10 bases. V shed 4 bases, J shed 4 bases, and the junction held 6 bases outside the gene matches. The CDR3 has 15 residues. The germline V gene has CDR1 LNHDA and CDR2 SQIVND (reference sequence). The CDR3 nucleotides are TGTGCCAGTAGTACCCCGGGACAGGGGTCCTATGGCTACACCTTC. It encodes CASSTPGQGSYGYTF.

The chain couples TRBV7-2 to TRBJ1-2, with unresolved D. CDR3 size: 15 residues. Germline-derived CDR1 and CDR2 are SGHTA and FQGNSA. V was clipped by 5 bases and J by 5 bases, with 18 bases between them. CDR3 sequence (DNA): TGTGCCAGCAGCCCCACGGCGAGGGTTGAGTATGGCTACACCTTC. It yields the protein CASSPTARVEYGYTF.

This sequence joins TRBV12-3 or TRBV12-4 and TRBJ2-7; no clear D. Trimming removed 6 bases at V and 4 bases at J, with 7 bases between. This CDR3 is built from 11 residues. For the CDR3, the DNA is TGTGCCAGCAGCCTCACTTACGAGCAGTACTTC. It codes for CASSLTYEQYF.

The chain combines TRBV7-8 with TRBJ2-3; 8 nucleotides agree with TRBD2. The CDR3 extends over 16 amino acids. Germline CDR1 is SGHVS and CDR2 is FQNEAQ. V lost 2 bases and J lost 5; bases outside the gene matches: 9. Here the CDR3 DNA reads TGTGCCAGCAGCTTAACATTGACTAGCGTCGTAGATACGCAGTATTTT. Its protein product is CASSLTLTSVVDTQYF.

The chain recombines TRBV7-9 with TRBJ1-2; D uncertain. Germline V gene lookup returns CDR1 SEHNR and CDR2 FQNEAQ (reference sequence). The CDR3 sequence is 13 residues long. Trimming pared 1 base from V and 8 bases from J, leaving 11 bases between. CDR3 sequence (DNA): TGTGCCAGCAGCTTAGGAGGGTTCCAAGGCTACACCTTC. Encoded protein: CASSLGGFQGYTF.

In DNA form, the CDR3 reads TGCGCCAGCAGCCCCGGACAGGACACCGGGGAGCTGTTTTTT. Amino acids: CASSPGQDTGELFF. The V call is TRBV10-1, the J call TRBJ2-2, with 7 bases identical to TRBD1. The germline V gene encodes CDR1 WNHNN and CDR2 SYGVQD (reference sequence). The ends lost 6 bases at V and 3 bases at J; junction bases unmatched: 4. This CDR3 spans 14 amino acids.

The chain recombines TRBV5-1 with TRBJ1-1, with D possibly being TRBD1 (5 bases). The CDR3 covers 15 residues. Per the germline V gene, CDR1 is SGHRS and CDR2 is YFSETQ. The germline V and J ends were trimmed by 2 bases and 0 bases, with 11 bases remaining between them. This CDR3 reads CASSFGGGMNTEAFF. The DNA of the CDR3 is TGCGCCAGCAGCTTTGGGGGAGGCATGAACACTGAAGCTTTCTTT.

The J gene is TRBJ2-5, the V gene TRBV10-3, with TRBD1 matching over 8 bases. Germline trimming cut 2 bases from V and 4 bases from J; bases unmatched to any gene: 6. The V gene's germline CDR1 is ENHRY and CDR2 SYGVKD. CDR3 length: 15 residues. In nucleotides, the CDR3 is TGTGCCATCAGTGAGGGACAGGGAGCCCGAGAGACCCAGTACTTC. This translates into CAISEGQGARETQYF.

This chain joins TRBV7-2 and TRBJ2-3; 14 bases line up with TRBD2. This CDR3 has 18 residues. J gave up 4 bases and V 0 bases, and 6 bases lay outside the gene matches. CDR1 and CDR2 (germline): SGHTA, FQGNSA. CDR3: CASSLARLAGGPSDTQYF. CDR3 DNA: TGTGCCAGCAGCTTAGCCCGACTAGCGGGGGGGCCATCAGATACGCAGTATTTT.

The V call is TRBV9, the J call TRBJ1-1; TRBD1 matches at 7 bases. The CDR3 is 16 residues long. J lost 5 bases, V lost 3 bases, and 13 bases had no gene match. Germline V gene data show CDR1 as SGDLS and CDR2 as YYNGEE. CDR3 loop: CASSDHPAGGWTEAFF. For the CDR3, the DNA is TGTGCCAGCAGCGACCACCCCGCAGGGGGGTGGACTGAAGCTTTCTTT.

This clone was seen only a few times. The V and J genes are TRBV4-3 and TRBJ2-7; 8 bases are a match to TRBD2. There are 15 residues in the CDR3. V shed 0 bases, J shed 6 bases, and the junction held 7 bases outside the gene matches. The germline CDR1 and CDR2 sequences are LGHNA and YSLEER. CDR3 region: CASSQDLAGMGEQYF. CDR3 coding DNA: TGCGCCAGCAGCCAAGATTTAGCGGGGATGGGCGAGCAGTACTTC.

This rearrangement joins TRBV5-6 to TRBJ2-7; tentative D call: TRBD1 (5 bases). V shed 1 base and J shed 4 bases, with 9 bases lying between them. This CDR3 is 13 amino acids long. From germline, CDR1 is SGHDT and CDR2 YYEEEE. In DNA, the CDR3 is TGTGCCAGCAGCTTGTGGGCAGGGTACGAGCAGTACTTC. Amino acids: CASSLWAGYEQYF.

This chain joins TRBV15 and TRBJ1-4; TRBD1 aligns across 7 bases. J gave up 11 bases and V 1 base, and 13 bases lay outside the gene matches. This CDR3 is 16 amino acids long. Germline CDR1 reads LNHNV; CDR2 reads YYDKDF (reference sequence). The CDR3 nucleotides are TGTGCCACCAGCAGAGTGGACCCCGGCAGGGGGAAGAAACTGTTTTTT. It translates to CATSRVDPGRGKKLFF.

The genes are TRBV27 and TRBJ1-2, with TRBD1 as a possible D gene (5 bases). Germline CDR1 is MNHEY and CDR2 is SMNVEV (reference sequence). This CDR3 contains 13 residues. Trimming pared 6 bases from V and 8 bases from J, leaving 16 bases between. The CDR3 reads CASRGPLPGGYTF. CDR3 bases: TGTGCCAGCAGGGGGCCCCTTCCTGGCGGCTACACCTTC.